This T cell receptor (beta chain) was observed in a study of cytomegalovirus exposure and HLA in healthy donors. Findings and limits, study-wide: When analyzed later, the rates of TCR association showed variation by HLA locus, with DRB1 the most and HLA-C the fewest. A few chains tied to CMV proved CMV antigen-specific in vitro. An analysis that was carried out later associated 15,000 to 20,000 TCR beta sequences with HLA alleles at 0.05 false discovery rate. Some V segments, including TRBV6-2 and TRBV6-3, were excluded as indistinguishable.

The CDR3 has 14 residues. CDR1 and CDR2 (germline): SNHLY, FYNNEI. V gave up 3 bases and J gave up 7 bases, with 15 bases separating them. Vbeta (60) and Jbeta (13) primers were used in the PCR. TCRdb's copy holds only in-frame clones and misses some; the assay was immunoSEQ multiplex PCR. The sample holds tens of thousands of clones, about nine tenths seen once. On this clone itself: Antigen specificity is unknown.

The chain couples TRBV2 to TRBJ1-1; D is ambiguous. The sequence was collected from a woman between 35 and 50 years old in good health and CMV-seropositive. The sequenced sample consisted of PBMCs. The DNA for the CDR3 is TGTGCCAGCAGTGACGGAGGCATGAGGATTGAAGCTTTCTTT. Protein: CASSDGGMRIEAFF. Supplemented by reference TRBV2 and TRBJ1-1, the full variable domain reads EPEVTQTPSHQVTQMGQEVILRCVPISNHLYFYWYRQILGQKVEFLVSFYNNEISEKSEIFDDQFSVERPDGSNFTLKIRSTKLEDSAMYFCASSDGGMRIEAFFGQGTRLTVV.